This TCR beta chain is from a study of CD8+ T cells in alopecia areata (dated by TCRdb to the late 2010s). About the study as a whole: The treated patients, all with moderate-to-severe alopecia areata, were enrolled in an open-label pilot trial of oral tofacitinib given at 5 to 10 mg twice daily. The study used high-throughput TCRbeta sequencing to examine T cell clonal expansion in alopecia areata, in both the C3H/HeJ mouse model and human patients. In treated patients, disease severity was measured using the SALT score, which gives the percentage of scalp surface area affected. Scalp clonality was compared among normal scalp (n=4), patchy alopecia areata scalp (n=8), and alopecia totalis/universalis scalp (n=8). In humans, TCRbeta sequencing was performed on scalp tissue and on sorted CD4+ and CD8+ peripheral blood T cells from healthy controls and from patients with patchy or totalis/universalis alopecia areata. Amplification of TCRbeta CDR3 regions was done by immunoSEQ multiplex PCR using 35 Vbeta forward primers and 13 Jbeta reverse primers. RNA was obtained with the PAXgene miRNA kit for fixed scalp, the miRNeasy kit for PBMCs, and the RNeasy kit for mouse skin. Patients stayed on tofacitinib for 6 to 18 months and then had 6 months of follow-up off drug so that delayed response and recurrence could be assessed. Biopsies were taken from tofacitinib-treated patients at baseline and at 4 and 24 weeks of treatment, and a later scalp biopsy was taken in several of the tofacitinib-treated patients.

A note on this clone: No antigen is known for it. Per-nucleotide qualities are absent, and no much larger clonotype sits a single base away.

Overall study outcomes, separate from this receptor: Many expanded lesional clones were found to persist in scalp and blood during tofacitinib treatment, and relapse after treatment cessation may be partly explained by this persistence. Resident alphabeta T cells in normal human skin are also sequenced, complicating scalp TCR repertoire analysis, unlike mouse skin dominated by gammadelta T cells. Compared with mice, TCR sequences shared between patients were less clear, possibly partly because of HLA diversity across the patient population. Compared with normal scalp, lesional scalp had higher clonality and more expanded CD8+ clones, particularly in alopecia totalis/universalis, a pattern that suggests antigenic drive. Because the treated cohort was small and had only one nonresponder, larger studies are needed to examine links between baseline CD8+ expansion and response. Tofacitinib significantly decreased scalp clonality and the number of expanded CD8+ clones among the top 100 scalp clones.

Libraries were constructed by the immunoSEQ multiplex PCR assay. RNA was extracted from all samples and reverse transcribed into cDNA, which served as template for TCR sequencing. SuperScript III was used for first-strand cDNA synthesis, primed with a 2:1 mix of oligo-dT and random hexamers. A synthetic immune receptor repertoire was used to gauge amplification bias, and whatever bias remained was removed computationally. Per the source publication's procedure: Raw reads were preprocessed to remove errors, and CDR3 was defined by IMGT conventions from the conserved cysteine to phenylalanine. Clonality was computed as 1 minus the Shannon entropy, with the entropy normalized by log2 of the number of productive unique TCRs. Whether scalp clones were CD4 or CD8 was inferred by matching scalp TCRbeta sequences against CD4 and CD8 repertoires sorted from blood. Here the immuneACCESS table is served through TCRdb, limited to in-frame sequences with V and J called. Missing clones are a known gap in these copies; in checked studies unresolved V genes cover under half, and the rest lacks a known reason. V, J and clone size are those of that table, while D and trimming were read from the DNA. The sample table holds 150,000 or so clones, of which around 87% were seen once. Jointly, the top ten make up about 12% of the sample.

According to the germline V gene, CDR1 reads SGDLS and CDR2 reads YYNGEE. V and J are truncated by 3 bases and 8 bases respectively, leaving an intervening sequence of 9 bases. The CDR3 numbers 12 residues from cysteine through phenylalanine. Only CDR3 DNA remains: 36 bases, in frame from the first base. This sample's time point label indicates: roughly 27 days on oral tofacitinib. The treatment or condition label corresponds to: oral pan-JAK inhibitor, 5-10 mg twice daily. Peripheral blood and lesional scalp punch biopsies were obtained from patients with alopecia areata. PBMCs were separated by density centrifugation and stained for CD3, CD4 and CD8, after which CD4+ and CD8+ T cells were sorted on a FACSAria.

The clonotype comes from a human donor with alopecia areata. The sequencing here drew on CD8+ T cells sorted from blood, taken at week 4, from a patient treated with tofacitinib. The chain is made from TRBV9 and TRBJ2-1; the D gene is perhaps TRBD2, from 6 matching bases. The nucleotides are TGTGCCAGCAGCGGACTAGTGGATGAGCAGTTCTTC. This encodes CASSGLVDEQFF.